Presented here are 27 T cell receptor beta chains from one specimen sequenced in a study of shared clonotypes between healthy human individuals. Clones were read by immunoSEQ multiplex PCR, and TCRdb kept only the in-frame ones, dropping some. The sample has hundreds of thousands of clones; roughly 95% are singletons. Naive CD8 cells lacked CD45RO, underwent positive selection for CCR7 and left out terminally differentiated effector memory CD45RA+ cells. The sequencing input was naive CD8+ T cells sorted from blood. These TCRs come from a woman between 25 and 40 years old in good health.

V and J are TRBV6-5 and TRBJ2-7; TRBD2 is a possible D gene (5 bases). This CDR3 is 14 amino acids long. CDR1 and CDR2 (germline): MNHEY, SVGAGI. Deletions cut 6 bases from V and 0 bases from J, with 12 bases between. CDR3 residues: CASSLAESSYEQYF. The CDR3 DNA reads TGTGCCAGCAGCCTAGCTGAGAGCTCCTACGAGCAGTACTTC.

This CDR3 reads CATTSGSGANVLTF. The CDR3 DNA reads as TGTGCCACGACGAGCGGCTCTGGGGCCAACGTCCTGACTTTC. The V and J genes are TRBV15 and TRBJ2-6, with D tentatively TRBD2 (5 bases). CDR1 is LNHNV and CDR2 is YYDKDF in the germline V gene (reference sequence). CDR3 length: 14 amino acids. Trimming shortened V by 9 bases and J by 0 bases, and 9 bases separated the two germline ends.

This chain connects TRBV6-6 to TRBJ2-7, with 7 bases fitting TRBD1. The CDR3 runs to 14 residues. Germline V gene sequence: CDR1 MNHNY, CDR2 SVGAGI (reference sequence). V shed 0 bases, J shed 2 bases, and the junction held 1 base outside the gene matches. Here the CDR3 DNA reads TGTGCCAGCAGTTACTCGACAGGGCCCTACGAGCAGTACTTC. Its protein product is CASSYSTGPYEQYF.

The chain combines TRBV2 with TRBJ2-1; no clear D. Germline V gene lookup returns CDR1 SNHLY and CDR2 FYNNEI. This CDR3 is built from 13 residues. The V end was cut by 11 bases, the J end by 1 base, with 12 bases between. The CDR3 loop is CASASGSYNEQFF. CDR3 coding DNA: TGTGCCTCAGCGTCCGGATCCTACAATGAGCAGTTCTTC. The complete variable domain, with remaining parts taken from reference TRBV2 and TRBJ2-1, reads EPEVTQTPSHQVTQMGQEVILRCVPISNHLYFYWYRQILGQKVEFLVSFYNNEISEKSEIFDDQFSVERPDGSNFTLKIRSTKLEDSAMYFCASASGSYNEQFFGPGTRLTVL.

The chain has TRBV5-6 and TRBJ1-1, with D uncertain. The CDR3 is made up of 14 amino acids. Per germline, CDR1 SGHDT and CDR2 YYEEEE. V gave up 2 bases and J gave up 2 bases, with 10 bases separating them. The CDR3 sequence: CASSLANGNTEAFF. CDR3 bases: TGTGCCAGCAGCTTAGCAAATGGAAACACTGAAGCTTTCTTT.

This chain uses TRBV4-2 with TRBJ2-5; the match to TRBD2 covers 8 bases. The assigned J gene may be wrong: the sequence end matches TRBJ2-7 better. The CDR3 contains 17 residues. Germline V gives CDR1 LGHNA, CDR2 YNFKEQ. The DNA of the CDR3 is TGTGCCAGCAGCCAAGATCTCCAGCGGGGGAGCTCCTACGAGCAGTACTTC. It codes for CASSQDLQRGSSYEQYF.

The rearrangement links TRBV4-1 to TRBJ2-1; D gene uncertain. The CDR3 loop spans 13 amino acids. V was pared by 1 base and J by 6 bases, with 7 bases between. Germline V lookup: CDR1 MGHRA, CDR2 YSYEKL. CDR3 in amino acids: CASSQVSANEQFF. The CDR3 DNA sequence: TGCGCCAGCAGCCAAGTCAGTGCCAATGAGCAGTTCTTC.

V and J are TRBV9 and TRBJ2-5; 12 positions match TRBD2. The CDR3 is made up of 15 amino acids. The germline V gene has CDR1 SGDLS and CDR2 YYNGEE. The junction had 7 bases not matched to a gene; V was cut back by 5 bases and J by 5 bases. The CDR3 region is CASSSAGTSGETQYF. As DNA, the CDR3 is TGTGCCAGCAGTTCCGCCGGGACTAGCGGGGAGACCCAGTACTTC.

J is TRBJ2-7 and V is TRBV27, with 9 bases fitting TRBD2. Germline values: CDR1 MNHEY, CDR2 SMNVEV (reference sequence). Trimming took 3 bases from V and 1 from J; bases not matched to a gene: 10. This CDR3 spans 17 amino acids. CDR3 loop: CASSFGGGRVGSYEQYF. The CDR3 region has the DNA TGTGCCAGCAGTTTTGGGGGCGGGAGGGTCGGTTCCTACGAGCAGTACTTC.

V is TRBV30 and J is TRBJ2-7; D assignment may be TRBD1 or TRBD2 (5 bases each). The CDR3 extends over 14 amino acids. Trimming removed 2 bases at V and 3 bases at J, with 14 bases between. Germline lookup yields CDR1 GTSNPN and CDR2 SVGIG (reference sequence). The CDR3 sequence: CAWSSVRGVYEQYF. CDR3 sequence (DNA): TGTGCCTGGAGTAGTGTAAGGGGAGTCTACGAGCAGTACTTC.

V is TRBV28 and J is TRBJ2-1, with D possibly being TRBD1 or TRBD2 (5 bases each). Trimming shortened V by 4 bases and J by 1 base, and 23 bases separated the two germline ends. The germline gives CDR1 MDHEN, CDR2 SYDVKM. CDR3 size: 19 residues. Written as DNA, the CDR3 is TGTGCCAGCAGTTGGGAGTCGCGACAGCTCCCAAGGTCCTACAATGAGCAGTTCTTC. This encodes CASSWESRQLPRSYNEQFF.

This rearrangement joins TRBV28 to TRBJ2-7; D is ambiguous. Trimming stripped 2 bases from V and 6 bases from J, with 11 bases between. The CDR3 is 13 amino acids. The germline CDR1 and CDR2 sequences are MDHEN and SYDVKM. CDR3 sequence reads: CASSLVGESEQYF. As DNA, the CDR3 is TGTGCCAGCAGTTTAGTCGGTGAGTCCGAGCAGTACTTC.

This chain's CDR3 is CASSVGWLAGRLNEQFF. In DNA form, the CDR3 reads TGTGCCAGCAGCGTAGGTTGGCTAGCGGGACGTCTGAATGAGCAGTTCTTC. This chain connects TRBV9 to TRBJ2-1, with TRBD2 matching 9 bases. The length of the CDR3 is 17 residues. V was clipped by 0 bases and J by 7 bases; unmatched bases: 11. Per germline, CDR1 SGDLS and CDR2 YYNGEE.

The V call is TRBV2, the J call TRBJ2-3; 14 bases map to TRBD2. CDR1 SNHLY and CDR2 FYNNEI come from the germline V gene. After removal of 6 bases from V and 5 bases from J, the junction contained 4 bases not matched to a gene. The CDR3 extends over 15 amino acids. As DNA, the CDR3 is TGTGCCAGCAGGCCGGGACTAGCGGGAGTAGATACGCAGTATTTT. Encoded protein: CASRPGLAGVDTQYF.

J is TRBJ1-2 and V is TRBV19; 7 positions agree with TRBD1. The V gene end was trimmed by 5 bases and the J gene end by 2 bases; junction bases not matched to a gene: 5. The germline gives CDR1 LNHDA, CDR2 SQIVND (reference sequence). The CDR3 totals 14 residues. The CDR3 region is CASSPGTANYGYTF. The CDR3 DNA reads TGTGCCAGTAGTCCCGGGACAGCCAACTATGGCTACACCTTC.

CDR3 protein: CATSSSVYNEQFF. DNA for the CDR3: TGTGCCACCAGCAGTAGCGTCTACAATGAGCAGTTCTTC. The chain links TRBV15 to TRBJ2-1; TRBD2 is a possible D gene (5 bases). Trimming shortened V by 3 bases and J by 3 bases, and 6 bases separated the two germline ends. The CDR3 covers 13 residues. The germline gives CDR1 LNHNV, CDR2 YYDKDF (reference sequence). The whole variable domain, remainder taken from reference TRBV15 and TRBJ2-1, is DAMVIQNPRYQVTQFGKPVTLSCSQTLNHNVMYWYQQKSSQAPKLLFHYYDKDFNNEADTPDNFQSRRPNTSFCFLDIRSPGLGDTAMYLCATSSSVYNEQFFGPGTRLTVL.

On this clone: The sample contains more than one DNA sequence encoding this CDR3. J is TRBJ2-1 and V is TRBV27, with D tentatively TRBD2 (5 bases). Germline assignment: CDR1 MNHEY and CDR2 SMNVEV (reference sequence). The CDR3 has 14 residues. The V and J ends lost 7 bases and 1 base respectively, with 11 bases between them. The CDR3 here is CASTAGGSYNEQFF. CDR3 nucleotide sequence: TGTGCCAGCACCGCCGGAGGATCCTACAATGAGCAGTTCTTC.

The chain couples TRBV5-1 to TRBJ2-1; a possible D gene is TRBD2 (6 bases). CDR1 is SGHRS and CDR2 is YFSETQ in the germline V gene. Trimming removed 7 bases at V and 2 bases at J, with 16 bases between. The CDR3 loop spans 15 amino acids. The chain's CDR3 is CASELVGGAYNEQFF. The CDR3 nucleotides are TGCGCCAGCGAATTAGTGGGAGGCGCCTACAATGAGCAGTTCTTC.

CDR3 bases: TGTGCCATCAGTGAGTCGCAGGGGGCCCCTCTTAACTATGGCTACACCTTC. Protein: CAISESQGAPLNYGYTF. V gene TRBV10-3 combines with J gene TRBJ1-2, with 8 bases aligning to TRBD1. The trim removed 0 bases at V and 1 base at J, leaving 7 bases unmatched. The length of the CDR3 is 17 residues. CDR1 is ENHRY, CDR2 SYGVKD, per germline.

The rearrangement joins TRBV9 to TRBJ1-3; 7 nucleotides match TRBD1. This CDR3 region has 17 residues. The germline V gene has CDR1 SGDLS and CDR2 YYNGEE. The V segment lost 2 bases and the J segment 0 bases; nucleotides outside the gene matches: 8. The DNA for the CDR3 is TGTGCCAGCAGCGTTAGGACAGGCTTCCTCTCTGGAAACACCATATATTTT. This sequence encodes CASSVRTGFLSGNTIYF.

This chain joins TRBV6-5 and TRBJ1-1; no clear D. V was pared by 0 bases and J by 0 bases, with 11 bases between. Germline assignment: CDR1 MNHEY and CDR2 SVGAGI. The CDR3 has 16 residues. The CDR3 sequence: CASSYSVLAMNTEAFF. The CDR3 DNA follows: TGTGCCAGCAGTTACTCTGTGTTGGCCATGAACACTGAAGCTTTCTTT.

J is TRBJ1-1 and V is TRBV30, with no clear D. The length of the CDR3 is 15 residues. Trimming stripped 3 bases from V and 5 bases from J, with 19 bases between. In germline, CDR1 is GTSNPN, CDR2 SVGIG (reference sequence). The DNA for the CDR3 is TGTGCCTGGAGCGTCGGCCCCGGGGAGAGGACTGAAGCTTTCTTT. Translation gives CAWSVGPGERTEAFF.

This clone came up once. CDR3 DNA sequence: TGTGCCAGTAGTACCGCTAGCGGGGAATACTACGAGCAGTACTTC. It yields the protein CASSTASGEYYEQYF. The chain uses TRBV19 and TRBJ2-5; 9 positions agree with TRBD2. The J call may be in error: the DNA end matches TRBJ2-7 better. Germline V gene lookup returns CDR1 LNHDA and CDR2 SQIVND (reference sequence). This CDR3 contains 15 residues.

The chain carries TRBV28 and TRBJ2-2, with 8 nucleotides matching TRBD1. Germline V gene sequence: CDR1 MDHEN, CDR2 SYDVKM. This CDR3 has 14 residues. The V segment lost 3 bases and the J segment 7 bases; nucleotides outside the gene matches: 4. Here the CDR3 reads CASSLTGEDGELFF. CDR3 coding DNA: TGTGCCAGCAGTTTGACAGGGGAGGACGGGGAGCTGTTTTTT.

The chain combines TRBV29-1 with TRBJ2-6; weak D call: TRBD1 (6 bases). The germline V and J ends were trimmed by 7 bases and 0 bases, with 19 bases remaining between them. Germline lookup yields CDR1 SQVTM and CDR2 ANQGSEA. The CDR3 extends over 17 amino acids. In DNA form, the CDR3 reads TGCAGCGCGATGACACAGGGACACAACTCTGGGGCCAACGTCCTGACTTTC. Protein sequence: CSAMTQGHNSGANVLTF.

The chain couples TRBV5-5 to TRBJ1-5, with TRBD1 identical over 10 bases. This CDR3 contains 15 residues. V lost 2 bases, J lost 2 bases, and 1 base stayed unmatched. CDR1 and CDR2 (germline): SGHKS, YYEKEE (reference sequence). CDR3 residues: CASSLGQGGNQPQHF. As DNA, the CDR3 is TGTGCCAGCAGCTTAGGACAGGGGGGCAATCAGCCCCAGCATTTT.

The CDR3 reads CASSGFRADTQYF. DNA of the CDR3: TGTGCCAGCAGTGGTTTCAGGGCAGATACGCAGTATTTT. V is TRBV25-1 and J is TRBJ2-3; weak D call: TRBD1 (5 bases). Trimming took off 4 bases at V and 4 bases at J, with 9 bases between the two ends. The length of the CDR3 is 13 residues. Germline CDR1 and CDR2: MGHDK and SYGVNS.